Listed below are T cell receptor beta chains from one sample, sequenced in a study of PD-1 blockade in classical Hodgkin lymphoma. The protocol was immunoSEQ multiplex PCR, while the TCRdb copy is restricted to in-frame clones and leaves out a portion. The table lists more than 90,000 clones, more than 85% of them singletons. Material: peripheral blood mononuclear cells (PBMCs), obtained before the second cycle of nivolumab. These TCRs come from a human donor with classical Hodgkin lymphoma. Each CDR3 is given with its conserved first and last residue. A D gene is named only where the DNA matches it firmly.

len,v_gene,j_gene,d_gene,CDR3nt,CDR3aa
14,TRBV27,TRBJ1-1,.,TGTGCCAGCAGCCTCGGACCGCCGAACACTGAAGCTTTCTTT,CASSLGPPNTEAFF
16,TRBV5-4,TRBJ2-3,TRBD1,TGTGCCAGCAGCTGGGGCCGGGACAGGGACACAGATACGCAGTATTTT,CASSWGRDRDTDTQYF
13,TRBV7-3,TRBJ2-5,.,TGTGCCAGCAGCTTACTCGTCCAAGAGACCCAGTACTTC,CASSLLVQETQYF
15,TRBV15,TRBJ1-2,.,TGTGCCACCAGCCCCGTTGTGCGACAGGACTATGGCTACACCTTC,CATSPVVRQDYGYTF
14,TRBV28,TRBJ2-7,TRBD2,TGTGCCAGCAGCGCTCGGGAGGATAGCTACGAGCAGTACTTC,CASSAREDSYEQYF
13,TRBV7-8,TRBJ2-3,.,TGTGCCAGCAGCTTAGAGCCGGCAGATACGCAGTATTTT,CASSLEPADTQYF
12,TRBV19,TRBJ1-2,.,TGTGCCTCTTACATCTCGACGAGGGGCTACACCTTC,CASYISTRGYTF
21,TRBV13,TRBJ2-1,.,TGTGCCAGCAGCCCTCGAGAGACGGGACAGTACGGACTAGGGGTATACAATGAGCAGTTCTTC,CASSPRETGQYGLGVYNEQFF
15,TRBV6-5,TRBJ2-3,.,TGTGCCAGCAGTTACTCTGGCTCCAAGACAGATACGCAGTATTTT,CASSYSGSKTDTQYF
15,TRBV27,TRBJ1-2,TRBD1,TGTGCCAGCAGTGCTCGACAGGGAAGGGGCTATGGCTACACCTTC,CASSARQGRGYGYTF
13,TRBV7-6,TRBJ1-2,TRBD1,TGTGCCAGCAGCGCCAGGGGGAACTATGGCTACACCTTC,CASSARGNYGYTF
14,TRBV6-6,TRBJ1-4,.,TGTGCCAGCACTCCGGACCTGTGGAATGAAAAACTGTTTTTT,CASTPDLWNEKLFF